This T cell receptor (beta chain) emerged from a study of blood T cells in healthy people across ages. Study as a whole: With template switching, about one barcoded beta molecule was captured per two T cells.

Next came a second PCR, run for roughly 6 to 11 cycles, which used a sample-barcoded 5' primer along with a J-beta primer mix. Each of the cDNA molecules was tagged by a template-switch adaptor with 12 random nucleotides. TCRdb re-derived calls from the 5' RACE reads in MiXCR, one entry per CDR3 protein. The sample gives over a million distinct CDR3 sequences, 40% to 45% of which show up once; approximately 17% is in the top ten. General study results and limits: Whereas aged donors had fewer naive CD4+ cells, long-lived donors had more of them and higher diversity.

In its sample, this clonotype was seen once. The antigen remains undetermined. Donation came from healthy Caucasian individuals in Russia who were aged 6 to 90. Sequencing input: blood. This clonotype was obtained from a woman aged 55 to 70 in good health.

The CDR3 loop reads CASSQGARAEAFF. In nucleotides, the CDR3 is TGTGCCAGCAGCCAGGGGGCGCGCGCTGAAGCTTTCTTT. V gene TRBV27 combines with J gene TRBJ1-1; TRBD1 matches 8 bases. V gave up 6 bases and J gave up 6 bases; unmatched junction bases: 6. CDR3 length: 13 residues. The germline CDR1 and CDR2 sequences are MNHEY and SMNVEV (reference sequence).